The text below deals with one T cell receptor beta chain. Data came from immunoSEQ multiplex PCR; TCRdb stores just in-frame clones and leaves some out. The sample holds about 160,000 clones, about 85% seen once. Germline V lookup: CDR1 LNHNV, CDR2 YYDKDF (reference sequence). V gave up 0 bases and J gave up 5 bases, with 11 bases separating them. The CDR3 loop spans 15 amino acids. This sample is drawn from a study of blood T cell repertoires in COVID-19. Study as a whole: The samples span acute and convalescent COVID-19 from the United States, Italy and Spain. PBMCs, B-cell-depleted T cells, or T cells provided the cDNA or gDNA that made up the material.

The sequence derives from a woman between 40 and 50 years old who had been exposed to COVID-19. This rearrangement joins TRBV15 to TRBJ2-1; a possible D gene is TRBD2 (6 bases). Sequencing was done on a sample of PBMCs or T cells enriched from blood (not recorded which). The CDR3 sequence is CATSRDKWGDNEQFF. The DNA for the CDR3 is TGTGCCACCAGCAGAGATAAGTGGGGGGACAATGAGCAGTTCTTC.